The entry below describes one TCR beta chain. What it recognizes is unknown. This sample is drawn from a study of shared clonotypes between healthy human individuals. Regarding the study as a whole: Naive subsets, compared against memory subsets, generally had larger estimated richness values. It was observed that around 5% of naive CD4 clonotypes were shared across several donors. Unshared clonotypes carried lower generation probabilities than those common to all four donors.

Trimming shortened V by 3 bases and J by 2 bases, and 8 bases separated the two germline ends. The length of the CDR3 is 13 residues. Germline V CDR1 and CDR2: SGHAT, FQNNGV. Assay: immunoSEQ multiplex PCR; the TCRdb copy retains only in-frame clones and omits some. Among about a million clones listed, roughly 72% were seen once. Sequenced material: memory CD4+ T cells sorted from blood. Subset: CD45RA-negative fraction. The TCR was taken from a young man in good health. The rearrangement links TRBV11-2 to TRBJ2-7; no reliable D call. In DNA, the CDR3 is TGTGCCAGCAGCTTCCACAGACCCTACGAGCAGTACTTC. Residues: CASSFHRPYEQYF.